The 30 T cell receptor beta chains presented below share a single source sample, sequenced in a study of CXCR3-negative and CXCR3-positive naive CD8 T cells. Researchers prepared the TRB cDNA libraries using 5' RACE with UMI labels. TCRdb re-called the 5' RACE reads and gives one entry per CDR3 protein, without DNA. This repertoire comprises tens of thousands of distinct CDR3 sequences; its ten largest clones make up about 1%. Sequenced input: naive CXCR3- CD8+ T cells from blood. Subset given: CD45RO-CCR7+CD27+CD95- naive CD8+ T cells lacking CXCR3 (TNR3-). Receptors were obtained from a human donor in good health. Some clones in this sample may be carry-over from other donors' samples.

The chain uses TRBV28 and TRBJ2-7; TCRdb lists TRBD1, though no DNA is available to test this call. The germline CDR1 and CDR2 sequences are MDHEN and SYDVKM. The CDR3 covers 12 residues. This CDR3 is CASSGPGGEQYF. Complete variable domain (other parts from reference TRBV28 and TRBJ2-7): DVKVTQSSRYLVKRTGEKVFLECVQDMDHENMFWYRQDPGLGLRLIYFSYDVKMKEKGDIPEGYSVSREKKERFSLILESASTNQTSMYLCASSGPGGEQYFGPGTRLTVT.

CDR3 region: CSVEGSTGFEQYF. The chain has TRBV29-1 and TRBJ2-7; checking the TCRdb D call of TRBD1 is not possible without DNA. The CDR3 covers 13 residues. CDR1 and CDR2 from the germline V gene are SQVTM and ANQGSEA.

The chain uses TRBV3-1 and TRBJ2-3. The CDR3 has 19 residues. Germline V gene data show CDR1 as LGHDT and CDR2 as YNNKEL (reference sequence). The chain's CDR3 is CASSPQFPSGDSGTDTQYF.

The chain joins TRBV6-2 or TRBV6-3 to TRBJ2-1; TCRdb returns TRBD1, unconfirmable since there is no DNA. Germline CDR1 and CDR2: MNHEY and SVGEGT. This CDR3 has 15 residues. The CDR3 reads CASRLMGPVVNEQFF.

The chain joins TRBV5-1 to TRBJ2-7; TCRdb gives TRBD1 as the D gene, but with no DNA this cannot be confirmed. The CDR3 has 15 residues. Germline V gene data show CDR1 as SGHRS and CDR2 as YFSETQ. Here the CDR3 reads CASSPWGAGAPEQYF.

This sequence joins TRBV7-2 and TRBJ2-3. Germline assignment: CDR1 SGHTA and CDR2 FQGNSA. The CDR3 sequence is 13 residues long. The CDR3 loop is CASSLEGSDTQYF.

J is TRBJ2-2 and V is TRBV5-8. This CDR3 contains 13 residues. CDR1 is SGHTS, CDR2 YDEGEE, per germline. CDR3 residues: CASSYYDAGELFF.

V usage is TRBV5-1 and J usage is TRBJ2-3. The CDR3 consists of 14 residues. Germline V gives CDR1 SGHRS, CDR2 YFSETQ. This chain's CDR3 is CASSLEWFTDTQYF.

The V gene is TRBV29-1, the J gene TRBJ2-3; the TRBD2 assignment by TCRdb is unverifiable without DNA. This CDR3 region has 19 residues. Germline-derived CDR1 and CDR2 are SQVTM and ANQGSEA. CDR3 amino acids: CSVPRLAGGTPLLTDTQYF.

The V gene is TRBV7-6, the J gene TRBJ2-1; TCRdb picks TRBD2, but there is no DNA to check that call. The length of the CDR3 is 19 residues. Germline V gene sequence: CDR1 SGHVS, CDR2 FNYEAQ. Here the CDR3 reads CASSLEGVWDQGDYNEQFF.

V is TRBV7-9 and J is TRBJ1-4. CDR3 size: 13 residues. Germline assignment: CDR1 SEHNR and CDR2 FQNEAQ (reference sequence). The CDR3: CASSLSSGEKLFF.

The chain joins TRBV5-1 to TRBJ2-7. Germline CDR1 reads SGHRS; CDR2 reads YFSETQ. CDR3 length: 14 residues. The CDR3 region is CASSLAGDSYEQYF.

The chain joins TRBV9 to TRBJ2-7. This CDR3 is 14 amino acids long. The germline V gene encodes CDR1 SGDLS and CDR2 YYNGEE. The CDR3 loop is CASSVGERTYEQYF.

The CDR3 spells CASSYLNTGELFF. The chain combines TRBV6-5 with TRBJ2-2. The CDR3 is 13 residues long. Germline assignment: CDR1 MNHEY and CDR2 SVGAGI.

The rearrangement links TRBV7-3 to TRBJ2-1. The CDR3 spans 17 residues. The germline V gene encodes CDR1 SGHTA and CDR2 FQGTGA. The CDR3 sequence: CASSYNLAGAPYNEQFF.

V gene TRBV29-1 combines with J gene TRBJ2-7; the D call from TCRdb, TRBD2, cannot be confirmed without DNA. Germline lookup yields CDR1 SQVTM and CDR2 ANQGSEA. The CDR3 spans 16 residues. CDR3 sequence reads: CSVSHWTSGGSYEQYF.

V is TRBV20-1 and J is TRBJ1-5. This CDR3 has 15 residues. Germline V gene sequence: CDR1 DFQATT, CDR2 SNEGSKA (reference sequence). Here the CDR3 reads CSARDIADSNQPQHF.

The chain links TRBV5-1 to TRBJ2-1; TCRdb's assignment of TRBD1 cannot be checked, as there is no DNA. The CDR3 has 15 amino acids. Germline V CDR1 and CDR2: SGHRS, YFSETQ. CDR3 loop: CASSTTGGPLNEQFF.

This chain uses TRBV28 with TRBJ2-5; TCRdb designates TRBD2, a call that cannot be tested without DNA. CDR3 length: 16 amino acids. Germline V gene data show CDR1 as MDHEN and CDR2 as SYDVKM. CDR3 region: CASRMTSHERQETQYF.

The chain employs TRBV7-2 and TRBJ2-3; no DNA is available, so the TRBD1 call from TCRdb remains unchecked. The CDR3 loop spans 14 amino acids. CDR1 and CDR2 (germline): SGHTA, FQGNSA. CDR3 amino acids: CASSPTGSPDTQYF.

CDR3 loop: CSHPQGNEQFF. The rearrangement joins TRBV29-1 to TRBJ2-1; TCRdb returns TRBD1, unconfirmable since there is no DNA. Germline V gives CDR1 SQVTM, CDR2 ANQGSEA. This CDR3 spans 11 amino acids.

The gene calls are TRBV6-5 and TRBJ2-5. Germline CDR1 is MNHEY and CDR2 is SVGAGI. The CDR3 sequence is 14 residues long. The CDR3 loop is CASSYSRAGETQYF.

V usage is TRBV6-5 and J usage is TRBJ1-2; TCRdb names TRBD1, which stays unverified in the absence of DNA. The CDR3 totals 14 residues. CDR1 and CDR2 (germline): MNHEY, SVGAGI. CDR3 sequence: CASSWDRGQYGYTF.

The rearrangement joins TRBV20-1 to TRBJ2-3; lacking DNA, the TRBD1 call made by TCRdb goes unchecked. There are 17 residues in the CDR3. Germline-derived CDR1 and CDR2 are DFQATT and SNEGSKA (reference sequence). The CDR3 region is CSAEDQGVGTRTDTQYF.

J is TRBJ2-3 and V is TRBV20-1; absent DNA, TCRdb's TRBD2 call cannot be checked. The CDR3 length is 16 residues. CDR1 and CDR2 (germline): DFQATT, SNEGSKA (reference sequence). The CDR3 spells CSAPGLAGESGDTQYF.

The V call is TRBV7-3, the J call TRBJ2-7; the TCRdb D gene call, TRBD1, has no DNA to confirm it. Per the germline V gene, CDR1 is SGHTA and CDR2 is FQGTGA. The CDR3 length is 15 residues. CDR3 in amino acids: CASSATGNKADEQYF. Drawing the rest from reference TRBV7-3 and TRBJ2-7, the complete variable domain is GAGVSQTPSNKVTEKGKYVELRCDPISGHTALYWYRQSLGQGPEFLIYFQGTGAADDSGLPNDRFFAVRPEGSVSTLKIQRTERGDSAVYLCASSATGNKADEQYFGPGTRLTVT.

J is TRBJ1-3 and V is TRBV4-1. CDR1 MGHRA and CDR2 YSYEKL come from the germline V gene. CDR3 length equals 14 residues. The CDR3 loop is CASSSRYPGNTIYF.

The gene calls are TRBV12-3 or TRBV12-4 and TRBJ1-2. The CDR3 contains 12 residues. The CDR3 loop reads CASSSDFYGYTF.

The chain uses TRBV9 and TRBJ2-3. The CDR3 length is 13 residues. Germline CDR1 reads SGDLS; CDR2 reads YYNGEE. CDR3 amino acids: CASSVVVTDTQYF.

J is TRBJ2-1 and V is TRBV29-1. Germline CDR1 and CDR2: SQVTM and ANQGSEA. The CDR3 totals 12 residues. CDR3 residues: CSVDGKYNEQFF.